The TCR beta chain described here comes from a study of blood T cell repertoires in COVID-19. Overall study context: Collection of acute and convalescent COVID-19 samples took place in the United States, Italy and Spain. T cells, B-cell-depleted T cells, or PBMCs provided the cDNA or gDNA that served as material.

The CDR3 loop spans 16 amino acids. CDR1 and CDR2 (germline): SGHRS, YFSETQ. V shed 4 bases and J 3 bases; nucleotides not matched to a gene: 9. Original processing methods: Amplified reference gene primers provided the basis for estimating nucleated cell counts. Sequencing was performed with immunoSEQ multiplex PCR; in TCRdb, only in-frame clones are kept and a portion is missing. That table is the source of V, J and clone size, and D and trimming were worked out from the DNA. Among 90,000 or so clones listed, roughly 72% were seen once. This TCR derives from a woman aged 55-70 years in a cohort sampled during active or convalescent COVID-19. The chain employs TRBV5-1 and TRBJ2-4; 8 nucleotides match TRBD1. Sequences were obtained from peripheral blood. CDR3 DNA sequence: TGCGCCAGCAGCCCCATACAGGGGGGAGGCAAAAACATTCAGTACTTC. This translates into CASSPIQGGGKNIQYF. Variable domain in full (rest from reference TRBV5-1 and TRBJ2-4): KAGVTQTPRYLIKTRGQQVTLSCSPISGHRSVSWYQQTPGQGLQFLFEYFSETQRNKGNFPGRFSGRQFSNSRSEMNVSTLELGDSALYLCASSPIQGGGKNIQYFGAGTRLSVL.